One T cell receptor beta chain is described in this entry. Antigen specificity is unknown. Vbeta (60) and Jbeta (13) primers were used in the PCR. Sequenced by immunoSEQ multiplex PCR; TCRdb stores in-frame clones only, minus some. The table records some 200,000 clones, around 80% of them present only once. The record originates from a study of cytomegalovirus exposure and HLA in healthy donors. Whole-study findings and limits: In a later analysis, TCR association rates varied by HLA locus: DRB1 most, HLA-C fewest. Another analysis was done later, and it associated 16,951 TCR beta sequences with HLA alleles at 0.05 false discovery rate. Immune exposure information available was restricted to CMV serostatus.

Germline V gene sequence: CDR1 MNHNS, CDR2 SASEGT. The CDR3 length is 13 residues. The ends were cut back, 9 bases at V and 4 bases at J, with 13 bases in the middle. The J gene is TRBJ2-1, the V gene TRBV6-1; weak D call: TRBD2 (6 bases). This clonotype was obtained from a man aged 18-30 years in good health and CMV-seronegative. Sequencing was performed on PBMCs. CDR3 nucleotide sequence: TGTGCCAGTCTGAGACTAGGATACAATGAGCAGTTCTTC. It specifies CASLRLGYNEQFF.